The 19 T cell receptor beta chains reported below all come from one sample, sequenced in a study of regulatory T cells in long-lasting Graves disease. Described time point: newly diagnosed GD, antithyroid drugs for less than 3 months. From PBMCs, RNA was extracted and then used to make the TCR library. Library construction for TCR beta used iRepertoire HTBI primers and Arm-PCR of CDR3 regions. TCRdb fed the multiplex PCR reads into MiXCR, producing one record per CDR3 protein. The sample yields over 350,000 distinct CDR3 sequences, approximately 15% seen once. These data were also reused for a study on T cells in Graves' hyperthyroidism and ophthalmopathy.

The source material was peripheral blood mononuclear cells (PBMCs), sampled at new diagnosis, from a patient treated with antithyroid drugs. The source is a woman aged 40 to 50 with Graves disease.

This clonotype was seen a handful of times. This sequence joins TRBV5-1 and TRBJ2-1; 8 positions agree with TRBD2. Germline trimming cut 4 bases from V and 10 bases from J; bases unmatched to any gene: 7. Germline V CDR1 and CDR2: SGHRS, YFSETQ. The CDR3 totals 13 residues. The CDR3 DNA sequence: TGCGCCAGCAGCCCCAGCGGGAGAAGGGAGCAGTTCTTC. It translates to CASSPSGRREQFF.

There are a few counts of this clonotype. The CDR3 sequence is CASGSAGGSYEQYF. CDR3 coding DNA: TGTGCCAGCGGGTCAGCGGGAGGGTCCTACGAGCAGTACTTC. The chain couples TRBV6-2 or TRBV6-3 to TRBJ2-7, with 10 bases that match TRBD2. V was clipped by 8 bases and J by 1 base; unmatched bases: 5. Germline V gene sequence: CDR1 MNHEY, CDR2 SVGEGT. This CDR3 has 14 residues.

The sample holds many counts of this clonotype. The chain links TRBV2 to TRBJ2-2; possible D gene TRBD1, 6 bases. Germline loops: CDR1 SNHLY, CDR2 FYNNEI. The V end was cut by 7 bases, the J end by 4 bases, with 16 bases between. The CDR3 is 15 residues long. This CDR3 is CASNRDIEATGELFF. Written as DNA, the CDR3 is TGTGCCAGCAACCGGGACATTGAAGCCACCGGGGAGCTGTTTTTT.

The chain recombines TRBV29-1 with TRBJ2-1, with a possible D match to TRBD1 (5 bases). The CDR3 has 13 amino acids. From germline, CDR1 is SQVTM and CDR2 ANQGSEA. V shed 3 bases and J shed 9 bases, with 15 bases lying between them. This chain's CDR3 is CSVDPQQGTEQFF. CDR3 in DNA: TGCAGCGTTGACCCCCAGCAGGGCACTGAGCAGTTCTTC.

This clonotype was counted ten times or more. This chain joins TRBV12-3 or TRBV12-4 and TRBJ2-4; D is possibly TRBD2 (6 bases). V lost 3 bases and J lost 3, with 12 bases in between. This CDR3 is built from 15 residues. The CDR3 loop reads CASSFAGRGKNIQYF. CDR3 DNA: TGTGCCAGCAGTTTTGCGGGGAGAGGCAAAAACATTCAGTACTTC.

This clonotype was counted at least ten times. V usage is TRBV5-1 and J usage is TRBJ2-3; D is uncertain. Germline V CDR1 and CDR2: SGHRS, YFSETQ. This CDR3 comprises 14 residues. V was shortened by 0 bases and J by 0 bases, with 5 bases between the two germline ends. DNA for the CDR3: TGCGCCAGCAGCTTGGGGGAAAGCACAGATACGCAGTATTTT. Protein: CASSLGESTDTQYF.

Only a few counts were recorded for this clonotype. Here the CDR3 DNA reads TGTGCCAGCAGCCAAGAGGAGGGGGCCAACAATGAGCAGTTCTTC. Residues: CASSQEEGANNEQFF. The chain couples TRBV3-1 to TRBJ2-1, with a tentative D call TRBD1 (7 bases). CDR3 size: 15 residues. Germline V gene sequence: CDR1 LGHDT, CDR2 YNNKEL (reference sequence). V was trimmed by 0 bases and J by 5 bases, leaving 11 bases between them.

This clonotype was seen a few times. The chain links TRBV5-1 to TRBJ2-5; a weak D match, TRBD1 (5 bases). Germline CDR1 is SGHRS and CDR2 is YFSETQ. The CDR3 is made up of 15 amino acids. V dropped 1 base and J dropped 4 bases, with 14 bases sitting between them. DNA for the CDR3: TGCGCCAGCAGCTTGAACCAGGGAAGGGGAGAGACCCAGTACTTC. This sequence encodes CASSLNQGRGETQYF.

The J gene is TRBJ2-5, the V gene TRBV5-1; D tentatively reads TRBD1 or TRBD2 (6 bases each). V was clipped by 3 bases and J by 2 bases, with 11 bases between them. Germline V gives CDR1 SGHRS, CDR2 YFSETQ. This CDR3 is 14 amino acids long. The CDR3 DNA reads TGCGCCAGCAGCTCGGGGGCTTGGCAAGAGACCCAGTACTTC. The encoded protein is CASSSGAWQETQYF.

The V call is TRBV7-9, the J call TRBJ2-1; D may be TRBD1 (6 bases). The CDR3 has 16 residues. The V end lost 5 bases, the J end lost 2 bases, and 16 bases lay between the germline ends. Germline CDR1 is SEHNR and CDR2 is FQNEAQ (reference sequence). The CDR3 nucleotides are TGTGCCAGCAGCCCCGATGGGGGCCCCACCTACAATGAGCAGTTCTTC. It yields the protein CASSPDGGPTYNEQFF.

For this clonotype: This may be a read error, as it is one base from a much larger clone. The V call is TRBV11-3, the J call TRBJ1-4; no reliable D call. Germline CDR1 is SGHNT and CDR2 is YENEEA. Trimming stripped 7 bases from V and 5 bases from J, with 11 bases between. The CDR3 loop spans 13 amino acids. CDR3: CASTPGRNEKLFF. CDR3 in DNA: TGTGCCAGCACCCCCGGACGGAATGAAAAACTGTTTTTT.

This clonotype has at least ten counts. The chain links TRBV7-6 to TRBJ2-2; TRBD2 matches 8 bases. The CDR3 totals 15 residues. Germline-derived CDR1 and CDR2 are SGHVS and FNYEAQ. J was trimmed by 6 bases and V by 5 bases; bases with no gene match: 8. Written as DNA, the CDR3 is TGTGCCAGCAGCCCCACTAGCGGTATCTCCGGGGAGCTGTTTTTT. Translated: CASSPTSGISGELFF.

This clonotype was picked up a small number of times. V gene TRBV6-5 combines with J gene TRBJ2-7; TRBD2 is a possible D gene (6 bases). V shed 4 bases and J shed 6 bases, with 16 bases lying between them. This CDR3 spans 14 amino acids. Germline CDR1 reads MNHEY; CDR2 reads SVGAGI. The chain's CDR3 is CASSSGGSKSEQYF. Here the CDR3 DNA reads TGTGCCAGCAGTTCAGGAGGGAGTAAATCCGAGCAGTACTTC.

Ten or more counts support this clonotype. V gene TRBV20-1 combines with J gene TRBJ2-1, with unresolved D. Trimming shortened V by 3 bases and J by 6 bases, and 18 bases separated the two germline ends. The CDR3 totals 15 residues. Germline CDR1 DFQATT, CDR2 SNEGSKA (reference sequence). DNA of the CDR3: TGCAGTGCTAGCTTCAGGCGCACGGCACTCAATGAGCAGTTCTTC. It codes for CSASFRRTALNEQFF.

At least ten counts were recorded for this clonotype. The chain employs TRBV28 and TRBJ2-7; a possible D gene is TRBD1 (6 bases). This CDR3 region has 14 residues. CDR1 and CDR2 (germline): MDHEN, SYDVKM. V was cut by 5 bases and J by 6 bases, with 17 bases left in between. Here the CDR3 reads CASSADNRGSEQYF. Here the CDR3 DNA reads TGTGCCAGCAGTGCCGATAATAGGGGGAGCGAGCAGTACTTC.

This clonotype was seen repeatedly, ten times or more. The junction does not match germline at one end; this may be a read error. This chain uses TRBV10-3 with TRBJ2-7; D gene ambiguous. CDR3 length: 12 residues. Germline CDR1 ENHRY, CDR2 SYGVKD. In nucleotides, the CDR3 is TGTGCCATCAGTGAGTCAGCTAGGCCGCCTTTCTTC. Amino acid sequence: CAISESARPPFF.

This clonotype was recorded many times. The chain links TRBV2 to TRBJ2-1, with 7 bases aligning to TRBD2. The CDR3 runs to 12 residues. Germline V gene lookup returns CDR1 SNHLY and CDR2 FYNNEI. V dropped 7 bases and J dropped 12; count of bases not matched to a gene: 9. The CDR3 DNA follows: TGTGCCAGCACAACTAGCGAGTTCAGGCAGTTCTTC. Its protein is CASTTSEFRQFF.

CDR3 in DNA: TGTGCCAGTAGTGACAGCAGGGAGCAGCCCCAGCATTTT. Protein: CASSDSREQPQHF. The chain links TRBV19 to TRBJ1-5, with D perhaps matching TRBD1 (5 bases). V was clipped by 5 bases and J by 7 bases, with 12 bases between them. Germline CDR1 is LNHDA and CDR2 is SQIVND (reference sequence). The CDR3 covers 13 residues.

This clonotype was counted ten times or more. The rearrangement joins TRBV14 to TRBJ2-3; D unclear. V dropped 0 bases and J dropped 4 bases, with 8 bases sitting between them. Germline CDR1 reads SGHDN; CDR2 reads FVKESK. The CDR3 contains 14 residues. This chain's CDR3 is CASSQDIGPDTQYF. The CDR3, as DNA: TGTGCCAGCAGCCAAGATATCGGGCCAGATACGCAGTATTTT. The variable domain in full, completed from reference TRBV14 and TRBJ2-3, reads EAGVTQFPSHSVIEKGQTVTLRCDPISGHDNLYWYRRVMGKEIKFLLHFVKESKQDESGMPNNRFLAERTGGTYSTLKVQPAELEDSGVYFCASSQDIGPDTQYFGPGTRLTVL.